This T cell receptor (beta chain) was recorded in a study of blood T cell repertoires in COVID-19. On the study more broadly: The United States, Italy and Spain were the sources of the acute and convalescent COVID-19 samples. T cells, B-cell-depleted T cells, or PBMCs supplied cDNA or gDNA.

CDR3 length: 17 residues. The J segment lost 4 bases and the V segment lost 4 bases, leaving 11 bases of the junction unmatched. Germline CDR1 SGHDT, CDR2 YYEEEE. Original methodology: Nucleated cell counts were estimated from reference gene primer amplification. Clones were sequenced by immunoSEQ multiplex PCR, and TCRdb holds only the in-frame ones, with some missing. V and J calls and clone size are as listed in that table; D and trimming were resolved from the DNA. The sample has around 63,000 clones, roughly 78% seen once; the top ten hold over 30%. Sequenced input: peripheral blood. The clonotype originates from a human donor in a cohort sampled during active COVID-19. This chain uses TRBV5-6 with TRBJ1-3; 10 bases are shared with TRBD1. This CDR3 reads CASSLLGDRGSGNTIYF. The CDR3 region has the DNA TGTGCCAGCAGCCTCCTTGGGGACAGGGGATCAGGAAACACCATATATTTT.